These 17 T cell receptor beta chains originate from one sample sequenced in a study of vaccination and CD4 T cells after COVID-19 (dated by TCRdb to between 2021 and 2023). Sample treatment or condition, as interpreted from the label and publication: roughly 11-day PBMC culture with coronavirus spike peptide pools or control peptides (ViraFEST assay). Their cognate antigens are unknown. The method was PCR. Sequencing was performed on an Illumina iSeq 100. DNA from cultured CD4+ T cells underwent TCR sequencing with the Oncomine TCR Beta short-read assay at the Johns Hopkins FTIC core. TCRdb redid the processing of the public reads, applying fastp at Q25 and MiXCR, and retained in-frame beta chains. A single entry per CDR3 protein holds the most common genes and DNA from its merged rows. The table for this sample lists about 10,000 distinct CDR3 sequences; 50% to 80% of them were counted only once. The ten most abundant clones make up approximately 26% of the sample.

The sequencing input was CD4+ T cells from blood, cultured in vitro. These receptors were collected from a human donor who had recovered from COVID-19.

The rearrangement uses TRBV19 and TRBJ1-2; D uncertain. There are 16 residues in the CDR3. Germline values: CDR1 LNHDA, CDR2 SQIVND (reference sequence). Trimming left V 1 base short and J 7 bases short, with 19 bases between. This chain's CDR3 is CASSIGEPWSAGGYTF. Here the CDR3 DNA reads TGTGCCAGTAGTATAGGAGAACCCTGGTCGGCCGGTGGCTACACCTTC.

The chain couples TRBV4-3 to TRBJ1-3, with 10 positions matching TRBD1. The CDR3 has 14 amino acids. CDR1 and CDR2 (germline): LGHNA, YSLEER. V lost 5 bases, J lost 7 bases, and 5 bases stayed unmatched. The CDR3 reads CASSLGQGSNTIYF. CDR3 DNA sequence: TGCGCCAGCAGCTTGGGACAGGGGTCGAACACCATATATTTT.

The chain employs TRBV6-1 and TRBJ1-2; D is ambiguous. Per the germline V gene, CDR1 is MNHNS and CDR2 is SASEGT. This CDR3 spans 13 amino acids. Trimming shortened V by 6 bases and J by 4 bases, and 12 bases separated the two germline ends. In DNA, the CDR3 is TGTGCCAGCAGCCCTCAGTCTTCCTATGGCTACACCTTC. Protein product: CASSPQSSYGYTF.

V gene TRBV7-9 combines with J gene TRBJ1-6; 7 bases agree with TRBD1. CDR1 and CDR2 (germline): SEHNR, FQNEAQ (reference sequence). The CDR3 is 14 residues long. V lost 5 bases to trimming and J lost 8 bases; unmatched junction nucleotides: 6. CDR3 in DNA: TGTGCCAGCAGCCAAACAGGGGACTATTCACCCCTCCACTTT. It codes for CASSQTGDYSPLHF.

The chain uses TRBV11-2 and TRBJ1-6; maybe TRBD1 (6 bases). Germline assignment: CDR1 SGHAT and CDR2 FQNNGV. The CDR3 loop spans 14 amino acids. Deletions cut 4 bases from V and 9 bases from J, with 13 bases between. The CDR3 nucleotides read TGTGCCAGCAGCTCCCTCAAGGGGGTTTCACCCCTCCACTTT. Its translation is CASSSLKGVSPLHF.

The V and J genes are TRBV29-1 and TRBJ1-3; D is uncertain. Trimming pared 6 bases from V and 6 bases from J, leaving 12 bases between. The germline V gene has CDR1 SQVTM and CDR2 ANQGSEA. This CDR3 region has 12 residues. CDR3 loop: CSVSPQENTIYF. The CDR3 region has the DNA TGCAGCGTGTCTCCTCAGGAAAACACCATATATTTT.

The chain combines TRBV10-3 with TRBJ2-7, with D tentatively TRBD1 (6 bases). The germline V gene has CDR1 ENHRY and CDR2 SYGVKD. This CDR3 comprises 14 residues. Trimming shortened V by 6 bases and J by 3 bases, and 15 bases separated the two germline ends. CDR3 region: CAIRHPGQFYEQYF. DNA of the CDR3: TGTGCCATCAGACACCCCGGACAGTTCTACGAGCAGTACTTC.

This chain links TRBV2 with TRBJ2-4; 11 bases agree with TRBD1. Germline loops: CDR1 SNHLY, CDR2 FYNNEI. V was pared by 6 bases and J by 2 bases, with 12 bases of the junction left unmatched. CDR3 size: 18 residues. The CDR3: CASSSGTGGAKPKNIQYF. The CDR3 coding sequence is TGTGCCAGCAGCTCCGGGACAGGGGGAGCTAAACCCAAAAACATTCAGTACTTC.

The chain recombines TRBV23-1 with TRBJ2-7; either TRBD1 or TRBD2 may supply D (5 bases each). TRBV23-1 is sorted into the ORF group, with uncertain function. V was trimmed by 3 bases and J by 3 bases, leaving 18 bases between them. The CDR3 has 16 residues. CDR3 residues: CASSHPLPGRNYEQYF. DNA of the CDR3: TGCGCCAGCAGTCATCCCTTACCGGGACGGAACTACGAGCAGTACTTC.

This clonotype has only a few counts. The chain is built from TRBV15 and TRBJ1-5; 7 nucleotides match TRBD1. CDR3 length: 13 residues. Trimming took 4 bases from V and 7 from J; bases not matched to a gene: 4. Germline V gives CDR1 LNHNV, CDR2 YYDKDF (reference sequence). The DNA of the CDR3 is TGTGCCACCAGCAAGGGGGCAGGACAGCCCCAGCATTTT. It is translated as CATSKGAGQPQHF.

This clonotype came up once. The chain is built from TRBV28 and TRBJ1-2; no reliable D call. CDR3 length: 13 amino acids. Germline CDR1 and CDR2: MDHEN and SYDVKM. With 3 bases removed from V and 3 bases from J, the gap between germline ends came to 8 bases. The CDR3, as DNA: TGTGCCAGCAGTTTGACGGCGGACTATGGCTACACCTTC. Its protein product is CASSLTADYGYTF.

The genes are TRBV20-1 and TRBJ2-3, with TRBD2 as a possible D gene (5 bases). The germline gives CDR1 DFQATT, CDR2 SNEGSKA (reference sequence). CDR3 length equals 15 residues. The V and J ends lost 0 bases and 2 bases respectively, with 12 bases between them. CDR3: CSARDPRVHTDTQYF. The CDR3 DNA reads as TGCAGTGCTAGAGATCCGAGGGTCCACACAGATACGCAGTATTTT.

In this sample, this clonotype turned up once. This rearrangement joins TRBV4-3 to TRBJ1-6; TRBD1 is a possible D gene (5 bases). The CDR3 runs to 14 residues. V was pared by 1 base and J by 10 bases, with 11 bases between. The V gene's germline CDR1 is LGHNA and CDR2 YSLEER. The CDR3 protein is CASSQGDQGSPLHF. CDR3 coding DNA: TGCGCCAGCAGCCAAGGGGATCAGGGATCACCCCTCCACTTT.

The chain combines TRBV20-1 with TRBJ2-7; 10 bases agree with TRBD1. CDR1 DFQATT and CDR2 SNEGSKA come from the germline V gene (reference sequence). V shed 1 base and J 5 bases; nucleotides not matched to a gene: 8. This CDR3 is built from 15 residues. The CDR3 DNA follows: TGCAGTGCTAGAGTAACCGGGACAGGGGCCCACGAGCAGTACTTC. Its translation: CSARVTGTGAHEQYF.

The CDR3 loop is CASSLGTAKRNTEAFF. The DNA for the CDR3 is TGTGCCAGCAGCCTTGGGACAGCCAAGAGGAACACTGAAGCTTTCTTT. The V call is TRBV5-4, the J call TRBJ1-1, with TRBD1 matching over 7 bases. The CDR3 spans 16 residues. V shed 4 bases, J shed 1 base, and the junction held 10 bases outside the gene matches. The germline CDR1 and CDR2 sequences are SGHNT and YYREEE (reference sequence).

The J gene is TRBJ1-2, the V gene TRBV5-1; no definite D call. The CDR3 consists of 13 residues. Trimming removed 7 bases at V and 0 bases at J, with 10 bases between. In germline, CDR1 is SGHRS, CDR2 YFSETQ. This CDR3 reads CASQLEPNYGYTF. Written as DNA, the CDR3 is TGCGCCAGCCAACTAGAACCTAACTATGGCTACACCTTC.

The rearrangement joins TRBV20-1 to TRBJ2-1, with D maybe TRBD1 (5 bases). Per the germline V gene, CDR1 is DFQATT and CDR2 is SNEGSKA (reference sequence). This CDR3 has 13 residues. Deletions cut 3 bases from V and 7 bases from J, with 13 bases between. The CDR3 DNA is TGCAGTGCTAGCGTGGACAAAATTAATGAGCAGTTCTTC. It translates to CSASVDKINEQFF.